The TCR beta chain described here comes from a study of blood T cell repertoires in COVID-19 (dated by TCRdb to about 2020). In terms of the full investigation: The collaborator samples originated in the United States, Italy and Spain and spanned the acute and convalescent phases of COVID-19. The material from the prospective study consisted of cDNA or gDNA derived from T cells, B-cell-depleted T cells, or PBMCs. Subjects who had been exposed to COVID-19, were actively infected with it, or had recovered from it provided the deeply sampled blood TCRbeta repertoires that made up the dataset. The repertoires were released in a freely available public database intended as a resource for research on the immune response to SARS-CoV-2. The samples were drawn from two sources: the first 160 participants of the ongoing ImmuneRACE study, and about 1,300 subjects contributed by 6 global collaborators. Sample metadata almost always included a de-identified subject ID, COVID-19 status, age in years and sex. Where HLA class I and class II types were available, the types were taken from metadata supplied by the sample provider, not from assay-based typing. Study-wide findings and limitations: The amount of clinical and demographic metadata varied by source and participant and was provided uncurated.

TCRbeta CDR3 regions were amplified from genomic DNA by means of the immunoSEQ Assay, a bias-controlled multiplex PCR. Per the authors' processing: Within the assay, amplification of reference gene primers was used to estimate how many nucleated cells each sample contained. Sequence reads were collapsed and filtered to measure the absolute abundance of every unique TCRbeta CDR3 rearrangement. For each sample, productive Simpson clonality was calculated by taking the square root of Simpson's diversity index across productive rearrangements. Drawn from immuneACCESS, this table holds only the in-frame rearrangements with V and J called that TCRdb kept. Clones are partly lost; checked studies trace under half to an unresolved V gene and leave the rest unexplained. That table supplies the V and J calls and clone size; D and trimming were determined from the DNA. This sample lists 310,000 or so clones; around 87% were detected once. Of the sample, 3.5% to 4.5% is held by the ten largest clones.

This clone occurred a few times. No antigen is known for it. Base qualities are not at hand, and no much larger clone is one base apart. According to the germline V gene, CDR1 reads MNHEY and CDR2 reads SVGAGI. Inclusive of the bounding cysteine and phenylalanine, the CDR3 is 16 residues long. Solely the CDR3 DNA is kept, with 48 bases framed from the first base. V is pared back by 2 bases and J by 6 bases, with 14 bases lying between the germline termini. Whole blood was collected in K2EDTA tubes by collaborating institutions according to the institutions' own protocols. For TCRbeta analysis, collaborators shipped samples in one of three forms: frozen whole blood, isolated PBMCs, or DNA extracted from either of those sample types.

Specimen: peripheral blood. The sequence joins TRBV6-5 to TRBJ1-6; the best D guess is TRBD1, with 5 bases matching. This TCR was recovered from a woman between 45 and 60 years old with active or convalescent COVID-19. This receptor carries the CDR3 CASSYTDRLTNSPLHF. The bases read TGTGCCAGCAGTTACACTGACAGATTGACTAATTCACCCCTCCACTTT.